This T cell receptor (beta chain) was identified during a study of blood T cell repertoires in COVID-19. Across the whole study: Samples representing acute and convalescent COVID-19 were sourced from the United States, Italy and Spain. Sample material is recorded as cDNA or gDNA derived from T cells, B-cell-depleted T cells, or PBMCs.

Clones were sequenced by immunoSEQ multiplex PCR, and TCRdb holds only the in-frame ones, with some missing. The table has about 140,000 clones, under 85% seen once. Germline V CDR1 and CDR2: SQVTM, ANQGSEA. This CDR3 is 15 amino acids long. V was pared by 5 bases and J by 2 bases, with 17 bases between. This sequence joins TRBV29-1 and TRBJ2-3; D gene uncertain. Sequencing was carried out using peripheral blood. The origin of this receptor is a human donor in a cohort sampled during active COVID-19. The CDR3 is CSVTSRNSLTDTQYF. CDR3 in DNA: TGCAGCGTTACCTCGCGAAACAGCCTCACAGATACGCAGTATTTT.